This TCR beta chain stems from a study of cytomegalovirus exposure and HLA in healthy donors. General study results and limits: Across all donors, roughly uniform sequencing depth was an assumption of the presence/absence analyses. Some highly shared sequence variants likely arose as a pipeline artifact. In an earlier analysis, in some 540 donors, most V segments appeared productive either ~90% or ~30% of the time.

About this clone itself: Its antigen is not known.

A multiplex PCR was run with 60 Vbeta primers and 13 Jbeta primers. Method: immunoSEQ multiplex PCR; TCRdb's copy keeps in-frame clones and lacks some. The table has more than 110,000 clones, around 85% seen once. Although they were nominally healthy when sampled, donors likely had unrecorded immune exposures. The CDR3 sequence is 16 residues long. Germline V gene sequence: CDR1 MDHEN, CDR2 SYDVKM. Trimming took 6 bases from V and 2 from J; bases not matched to a gene: 8. The clonotype originates from a female donor in good health and CMV-seronegative. Sequences were obtained from PBMCs. The chain has TRBV28 and TRBJ2-7; 12 bases are shared with TRBD2. CDR3 sequence reads: CASSSPGLAGTYEQYF. DNA of the CDR3: TGTGCCAGCAGCTCACCCGGACTAGCGGGAACCTACGAGCAGTACTTC.